Included here is one T cell receptor (beta chain) sequence, with context. The antigen is undetermined. This entry belongs to a study of T cells in Graves' hyperthyroidism and ophthalmopathy. Overall study findings and caveats: A model built on 13 V-J features separated ophthalmopathy from stable hyperthyroidism. With a median lead of roughly 6.2 months before onset, the model predicted ophthalmopathy. Appearing also in blood were most of the thyroid clonotypes expanded above 0.001.

The germline V gene encodes CDR1 ENHRY and CDR2 SYGVKD. The CDR3 has 18 amino acids. V gave up 6 bases and J gave up 2 bases; unmatched junction bases: 14. Using RNA transcripts as the source, TCR beta CDR3 regions were amplified. HTBI primers drove first-round RT-PCR of the TCR CDR3. TCRdb itself ran the multiplex PCR reads through MiXCR, one entry per CDR3 protein. The data hold fewer than 750,000 distinct CDR3 sequences, with under 60% observed a single time. The clonotype originates from a woman under 30 with Graves' hyperthyroidism. The sequenced sample was peripheral blood or thyroid tissue (not recorded which). The chain combines TRBV10-3 with TRBJ2-2; 8 bases agree with TRBD1. This CDR3 is CAISQDRESAGNTGELFF. The CDR3 nucleotides are TGTGCCATCAGCCAGGACAGGGAGAGCGCTGGAAACACCGGGGAGCTGTTTTTT.